This T cell receptor (beta chain) is drawn from a study of OX40 agonist ivuxolimab in advanced cancers. About the research overall: Patients were infused with ivuxolimab every 2 weeks at 0.01 to 10 mg/kg. Study outcomes and limitations: The work left the antigen specificity of expanded peripheral T cells undetermined.

In regard to this clone: What it recognizes is unknown.

Repertoires were generated with immunoSEQ multiplex PCR, while TCRdb's copy carries only in-frame clones and drops some. The sample shows tens of thousands of clones, roughly 80% of them seen only once. The sample was CD4+ or CD8+ T cells sorted from blood, taken in a trial of the OX40 agonist ivuxolimab. This receptor was obtained from an adult with an advanced solid tumor such as melanoma, head and neck, liver or kidney cancer.

CDR3 loop: CASSLWQAHNEQFF. The CDR3 nucleotides are TGTGCCAGCAGCTTATGGCAGGCCCACAATGAGCAGTTCTTC. J is TRBJ2-1 and V is TRBV7-9; D gene ambiguous. The CDR3 extends over 14 amino acids. V lost 2 bases to trimming and J lost 5 bases, with 10 bases between them. The germline gives CDR1 SEHNR, CDR2 FQNEAQ (reference sequence).